The clone carrying this T cell receptor (beta chain) was counted a few times. Its cognate antigen is unknown. Likely a read error: the CDR3 ends without its conserved phenylalanine or tryptophan. The template was RNA from unsorted bulk tissue. The normal lung tissue was taken more than 3 cm from the tumor edge. The CDR3 spans 15 residues. Germline values: CDR1 SGHAT, CDR2 FQDESV (reference sequence). Three rounds of nested PCR, following a modified ARM-PCR protocol, produced the TCRbeta library. One entry per CDR3 protein, called by TCRdb with MiXCR from the multiplex PCR reads. Of some 100,000 distinct CDR3 sequences in the sample, less than 85% are singletons; the top ten hold around 30%. The data are from a study of tumor and adjacent non-tumor tissue in lung cancer. About the study: The patients, roughly 9 men and 4 or 5 women, were 31 to 76 with stage I to III disease. Broader study findings: Compared with tumor, normal lung showed significantly lower TCR diversity.

The chain couples TRBV11-1 to TRBJ1-1; D call uncertain. The origin of this receptor is a man aged 55 to 69 with small cell lung cancer. Sequenced sample: distant non-tumor lung tissue. CDR3 nucleotide sequence: TGTGCTACCAGCTTAGGGCACCGCATGAACACTGAAGCTTTCTAT. It is translated as CATSLGHRMNTEAFY.